This T cell receptor (beta chain) was profiled in a study of blood T cell repertoires in COVID-19. Study-wide context: Both acute and convalescent COVID-19 samples were obtained from the United States, Italy and Spain. T cells, B-cell-depleted T cells, or PBMCs supplied cDNA or gDNA.

This CDR3 comprises 13 residues. V was cut by 3 bases and J by 3 bases, with 8 bases left in between. Germline V gene data show CDR1 as SEHNR and CDR2 as FQNEAQ (reference sequence). The Seattle patients, enrolled during active infection, were followed longitudinally. In the study's own analysis: The assay estimated nucleated cells by amplifying reference gene primers. The table came from immunoSEQ multiplex PCR; TCRdb's copy has only in-frame clones and leaves some out. That table furnishes V, J and clone size, whereas the DNA furnished D and trimming. The sample consists of approximately 250,000 clones, 65% to 90% of them appearing once.

The sequenced sample consisted of peripheral blood. V gene TRBV7-9 combines with J gene TRBJ2-5; a possible D gene is TRBD2 (5 bases). This TCR derives from a man aged 45-65 years with COVID-19, enrolled during active disease. This CDR3 is CASSFSGKETQYF. CDR3 bases: TGTGCCAGCAGCTTCTCCGGGAAAGAGACCCAGTACTTC.